These T cell receptor beta chains were read from a single sample in a study of blood T cell repertoires in COVID-19. Sequencing was performed with immunoSEQ multiplex PCR; in TCRdb, only in-frame clones are kept and a portion is missing. The table lists 250,000 to 350,000 clones, around 85% of them singletons, with around 3.7% in the top ten. Material for sequencing was peripheral blood. These receptors all stem from a woman between 45 and 60 years old with active or convalescent COVID-19. Each CDR3 is given with its conserved first and last residue. D genes are given only for firm matches. The size field is filled for only some rows; it gives once, few, many or a size class.

D	V	size	J	CDR3	DNA
TRBD1	TRBV29-1	NA	TRBJ1-1	CSVAITGANTEAFF	TGCAGCGTTGCTATAACAGGGGCGAACACTGAAGCTTTCTTT
TRBD2	TRBV27	NA	TRBJ2-3	CASSTGTSGWMDTQYF	TGTGCCAGCAGTACGGGGACTAGCGGGTGGATGGATACGCAGTATTTT
TRBD1	TRBV5-6	few	TRBJ1-2	CASSIGQGSYGYTF	TGTGCCAGCAGCATTGGACAGGGGTCTTATGGCTACACCTTC
NA	TRBV21-1	NA	TRBJ1-1	CASSKALSNTEAFF	TGTGCCAGCAGCAAAGCTCTTTCGAACACTGAAGCTTTCTTT
NA	TRBV7-9	NA	TRBJ2-7	CASSLGDSYEQYF	TGTGCCAGCAGCTTAGGAGACAGTTACGAGCAGTACTTC
TRBD2	TRBV10-2	NA	TRBJ2-7	CASNILAGGPSEQYF	TGCGCCAGCAACATACTAGCGGGAGGGCCGAGTGAGCAGTACTTC
TRBD1	TRBV5-1	NA	TRBJ2-7	CASSTQGAATTGQYF	TGCGCCAGCAGCACCCAGGGGGCGGCTACTACAGGGCAGTACTTC
TRBD1	TRBV4-2	NA	TRBJ1-3	CASSQGQGAGNTIYF	TGTGCCAGCAGCCAAGGACAGGGGGCTGGAAACACCATATATTTT
TRBD1	TRBV4-1	NA	TRBJ1-2	CASSQSGTGVYNYGYTF	TGCGCCAGCAGCCAATCCGGGACAGGGGTCTATAACTATGGCTACACCTTC
NA	TRBV2	NA	TRBJ1-5	CASSGFAGSGNQPQHF	TGTGCCAGCAGTGGGTTTGCGGGTTCCGGCAATCAGCCCCAGCATTTT
NA	TRBV28	NA	TRBJ2-7	CASRSAQTYEQYF	TGTGCCAGCCGATCGGCACAGACCTACGAGCAGTACTTC